The 20 T cell receptor beta chains in this list originate from one sample, sequenced in a study of OX40 agonist ivuxolimab in advanced cancers. The method was immunoSEQ multiplex PCR; TCRdb's version includes in-frame clones alone and lacks a portion of them. The sample has about 26,000 clones, roughly three quarters seen once. The starting material was CD4+ or CD8+ T cells sorted from blood, obtained in a trial of the OX40 agonist ivuxolimab. The receptors come from an adult with an advanced solid tumor such as melanoma, head and neck, liver or kidney cancer.

The chain employs TRBV7-6 and TRBJ2-7; D possibly corresponds to TRBD1 (6 bases). CDR3 size: 13 residues. Germline V gene sequence: CDR1 SGHVS, CDR2 FNYEAQ. Trimming stripped 4 bases from V and 5 bases from J, with 12 bases between. The CDR3 spells CASSSGQYDEQYF. The CDR3 DNA follows: TGTGCCAGCAGCTCAGGACAGTACGACGAGCAGTACTTC.

This chain uses TRBV2 with TRBJ2-5, with TRBD2 matching over 7 bases. Germline V gives CDR1 SNHLY, CDR2 FYNNEI. V trimming: 10 bases; J trimming: 2 bases; junction bases outside the gene matches: 7. The length of the CDR3 is 13 residues. For the CDR3, the DNA is TGTGCCAACATGGCGGGAGCACAAGAGACCCAGTACTTC. This codes for CANMAGAQETQYF.

The chain employs TRBV28 and TRBJ1-2; tentatively, D is TRBD1 (5 bases). This CDR3 has 16 amino acids. Per germline, CDR1 MDHEN and CDR2 SYDVKM. Trimming removed 5 bases at V and 3 bases at J, with 19 bases between. The CDR3 loop is CASSPHLRGADYGYTF. For the CDR3, the DNA is TGTGCCAGCAGTCCCCACCTGAGGGGCGCCGACTATGGCTACACCTTC.

The rearrangement links TRBV7-9 to TRBJ2-1; 11 bases line up with TRBD2. The CDR3 is made up of 17 amino acids. The V segment lost 4 bases and the J segment 0 bases; nucleotides outside the gene matches: 5. The germline V gene has CDR1 SEHNR and CDR2 FQNEAQ (reference sequence). The CDR3 DNA sequence: TGTGCCAGCAGCTGGGGACTAGCGGCTAGCTCCTACAATGAGCAGTTCTTC. Translation gives CASSWGLAASSYNEQFF.

This chain joins TRBV19 and TRBJ1-1; TRBD1 aligns across 8 bases. Germline values: CDR1 LNHDA, CDR2 SQIVND (reference sequence). V lost 3 bases, J lost 13 bases, and 7 bases stayed unmatched. This CDR3 is built from 12 residues. The CDR3 DNA reads TGTGCCAGTAGTATCGGGACAGGCCAATTTTTCTTT. As protein: CASSIGTGQFFF.

The chain employs TRBV4-2 and TRBJ2-1; tentative D call: TRBD1 (6 bases). Between the trimmed V and J ends, which lost 2 bases and 4 bases, there was a span of 9 bases. This CDR3 contains 14 residues. Germline lookup yields CDR1 LGHNA and CDR2 YNFKEQ. The CDR3: CASSQYREYNEQFF. The CDR3 DNA reads TGTGCCAGCAGCCAATACAGGGAGTACAATGAGCAGTTCTTC.

The genes are TRBV7-6 and TRBJ2-7; 7 nucleotides line up with TRBD1. This CDR3 contains 15 residues. V shed 1 base, J shed 1 base, and the junction held 4 bases outside the gene matches. Germline V gives CDR1 SGHVS, CDR2 FNYEAQ. CDR3 nucleotides: TGTGCCAGCAGCTTAGATCCGGACAGGTCCTACGAGCAGTACTTC. Its protein product is CASSLDPDRSYEQYF.

The rearrangement links TRBV6-5 to TRBJ2-7, with 10 nucleotides matching TRBD2. The CDR3 consists of 14 residues. Trimming cost V 5 bases and J 4 bases; bases outside gene matches: 5. Germline values: CDR1 MNHEY, CDR2 SVGAGI. As DNA, the CDR3 is TGTGCCAGCAGTCAGCGGGAGGGGTCATACGAGCAGTACTTC. Its translation: CASSQREGSYEQYF.

The chain has TRBV30 and TRBJ2-3, with D perhaps TRBD1 or TRBD2 (5 bases each). CDR1 and CDR2 (germline): GTSNPN, SVGIG (reference sequence). The CDR3 consists of 14 residues. Deletions cut 1 base from V and 1 base from J, with 9 bases between. The CDR3 region has the DNA TGTGCCTGGAGTGGGGGGATGGGCACAGATACGCAGTATTTT. It is translated as CAWSGGMGTDTQYF.

In this sample, this clone turned up a few times. The rearrangement links TRBV27 to TRBJ1-1, with TRBD1 as a possible D gene (5 bases). The germline V gene encodes CDR1 MNHEY and CDR2 SMNVEV (reference sequence). Trimming took off 2 bases at V and 4 bases at J, with 11 bases between the two ends. This CDR3 has 14 amino acids. CDR3 in amino acids: CASSLPGGVTEAFF. In DNA form, the CDR3 reads TGTGCCAGCAGTTTACCGGGAGGGGTCACTGAAGCTTTCTTT.

V gene TRBV7-2 combines with J gene TRBJ2-1; D is uncertain. The CDR3 consists of 13 residues. CDR1 is SGHTA and CDR2 is FQGNSA in the germline V gene. The V end lost 8 bases, the J end lost 4 bases, and 12 bases lay between the germline ends. CDR3 residues: CASGLGVYNEQFF. In DNA, the CDR3 is TGTGCCAGCGGCCTAGGTGTTTACAATGAGCAGTTCTTC.

The genes are TRBV5-1 and TRBJ1-1; D is uncertain. Germline values: CDR1 SGHRS, CDR2 YFSETQ. The length of the CDR3 is 12 residues. V gave up 3 bases and J gave up 6 bases, with 9 bases separating them. The CDR3 sequence: CASSSFGAEAFF. CDR3 nucleotides: TGCGCCAGCAGCTCCTTCGGGGCTGAAGCTTTCTTT.

Concerning this clone: The junction does not match germline at one end; this may be a read error. The J gene is TRBJ2-7, the V gene TRBV6-1; TRBD1 or TRBD2 may be the D gene (5 bases each). This CDR3 spans 11 amino acids. Per the germline V gene, CDR1 is MNHNS and CDR2 is SASEGT. CDR3 nucleotide sequence: TGTGCCAGCAGTGAAGGGACCGGGACGAACTTC. It encodes CASSEGTGTNF.

V is TRBV5-1 and J is TRBJ2-7; unclear D gene. This CDR3 comprises 12 residues. Trimming removed 0 bases from V and 3 bases from J, with 4 bases in between. Germline V lookup: CDR1 SGHRS, CDR2 YFSETQ. The CDR3 loop reads CASSLASYEQYF. CDR3 in DNA: TGCGCCAGCAGCTTGGCTAGCTACGAGCAGTACTTC.

The chain employs TRBV9 and TRBJ2-1; no reliable D call. The CDR3 loop spans 14 amino acids. Germline-derived CDR1 and CDR2 are SGDLS and YYNGEE. Trimming pared 0 bases from V and 0 bases from J, leaving 4 bases between. Here the CDR3 reads CASSVGDSYNEQFF. CDR3 in DNA: TGTGCCAGCAGCGTAGGGGACTCCTACAATGAGCAGTTCTTC.

V usage is TRBV5-1 and J usage is TRBJ2-3, with 7 bases that match TRBD2. The V gene end was trimmed by 4 bases and the J gene end by 0 bases; junction bases not matched to a gene: 8. The CDR3 is 16 amino acids. Germline-derived CDR1 and CDR2 are SGHRS and YFSETQ. CDR3 in DNA: TGCGCCAGCAGCACGGCGCCTAGCGGTAGCACAGATACGCAGTATTTT. Translating it yields CASSTAPSGSTDTQYF.

The CDR3 DNA sequence: TGTGCCTGGAGTGGACCCCCGGGAACCTCCTACGAGCAGTACTTC. Translated, it gives CAWSGPPGTSYEQYF. V usage is TRBV30 and J usage is TRBJ2-7; perhaps TRBD2 as D (5 bases). CDR1 and CDR2 (germline): GTSNPN, SVGIG (reference sequence). V dropped 1 base and J dropped 0 bases, with 13 bases sitting between them. The CDR3 runs to 15 residues. Full variable domain (missing parts from reference TRBV30 and TRBJ2-7): SQTIHQWPATLVQPVGSPLSLECTVEGTSNPNLYWYRQAAGRGLQLLFYSVGIGQISSEVPQNLSASRPQDRQFILSSKKLLLSDSGFYLCAWSGPPGTSYEQYFGPGTRLTVT.

This sequence joins TRBV29-1 and TRBJ2-7; 12 bases agree with TRBD1. The length of the CDR3 is 14 residues. V shed 7 bases, J shed 5 bases, and the junction held 9 bases outside the gene matches. Germline-derived CDR1 and CDR2 are SQVTM and ANQGSEA. In DNA form, the CDR3 reads TGCAGCGCCGAAACGGGACAGGGGGCGCACGAGCAGTACTTC. This encodes CSAETGQGAHEQYF.

The rearrangement joins TRBV4-1 to TRBJ2-1; 7 bases map to TRBD1. From germline, CDR1 is MGHRA and CDR2 YSYEKL. V dropped 0 bases and J dropped 3; count of bases not matched to a gene: 11. This CDR3 region has 18 residues. For the CDR3, the DNA is TGCGCCAGCAGCCAAGAAGGGGGCCGAACTAGTAACTACAATGAGCAGTTCTTC. Protein product: CASSQEGGRTSNYNEQFF.

J is TRBJ2-7 and V is TRBV9; 7 nucleotides match TRBD2. The V and J ends lost 3 bases and 7 bases, in that order; junction bases with no gene match: 7. The CDR3 runs 13 residues. From germline, CDR1 is SGDLS and CDR2 YYNGEE. The CDR3 sequence is CASSAGDYFEQYF. The CDR3 DNA reads as TGTGCCAGCAGCGCGGGGGACTATTTTGAGCAGTACTTC. Filled out from reference TRBV9 and TRBJ2-7, the complete variable domain reads DSGVTQTPKHLITATGQRVTLRCSPRSGDLSVYWYQQSLDQGLQFLIQYYNGEERAKGNILERFSAQQFPDLHSELNLSSLELGDSALYFCASSAGDYFEQYFGPGTRLTVT.